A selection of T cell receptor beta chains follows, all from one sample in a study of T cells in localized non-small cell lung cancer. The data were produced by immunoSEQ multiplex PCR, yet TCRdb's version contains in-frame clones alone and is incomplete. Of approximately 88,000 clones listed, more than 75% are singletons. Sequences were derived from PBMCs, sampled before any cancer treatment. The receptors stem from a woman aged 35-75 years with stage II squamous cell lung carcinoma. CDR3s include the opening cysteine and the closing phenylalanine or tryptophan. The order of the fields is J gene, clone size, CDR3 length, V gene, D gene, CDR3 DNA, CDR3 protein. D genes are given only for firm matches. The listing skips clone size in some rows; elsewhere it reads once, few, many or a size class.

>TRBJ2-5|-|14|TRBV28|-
TGTGCCAGCAGTTTAGCCGGACGGCAAGAGACCCAGTACTTC
CASSLAGRQETQYF
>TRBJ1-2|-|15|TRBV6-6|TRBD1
TGTGCCAGCAGTTACGGGGACAGGGGAGAAGTCGGCTACACCTTC
CASSYGDRGEVGYTF
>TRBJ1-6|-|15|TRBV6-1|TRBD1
TGTGCCAGCAGTGAAGCGACAGGGGCTAGTTCACCCCTCCACTTT
CASSEATGASSPLHF
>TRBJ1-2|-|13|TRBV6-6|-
TGTGCCAGCAGGCAGACAGCCAACTATGGCTACACCTTC
CASRQTANYGYTF
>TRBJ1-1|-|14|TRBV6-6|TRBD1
TGTGCCAGCAGTCCCCGACAGGGGAACACTGAAGCTTTCTTT
CASSPRQGNTEAFF
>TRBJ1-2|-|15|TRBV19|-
TGTGCCAGTAGTGTGAGCAATAGAGCTAACTATGGCTACACCTTC
CASSVSNRANYGYTF
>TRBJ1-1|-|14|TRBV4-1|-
TGCGCCAGCAGCCGTAGGAGGGACGGATCTGAAGCTTTCTTT
CASSRRRDGSEAFF
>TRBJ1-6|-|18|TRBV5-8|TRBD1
TGTGCCAGCAGCCTCGGGGCAGGGGGAAGCTCCTATAATTCACCCCTCCACTTT
CASSLGAGGSSYNSPLHF
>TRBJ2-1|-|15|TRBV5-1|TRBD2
TGCGCCAGCAGCCACGGGACTAGCGGGGACAATGAGCAGTTCTTC
CASSHGTSGDNEQFF
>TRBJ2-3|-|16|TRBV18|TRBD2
TGTGCCAGCTCACCCCGGACTAGCCAAAGCACAGATACGCAGTATTTT
CASSPRTSQSTDTQYF
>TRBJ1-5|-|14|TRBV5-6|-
TGTGCCAGCAGCTTGGTTGGGAGCAATCAGCCCCAGCATTTT
CASSLVGSNQPQHF
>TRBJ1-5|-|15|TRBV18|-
TGTGCCAGCTCACCGGAGGCCACCACGGATGTGCCCCAGCATTTT
CASSPEATTDVPQHF
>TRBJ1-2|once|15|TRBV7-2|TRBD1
TGTGCCAGCAGCCCCGGACAGGGGATAAACTATGGCTACACCTTC
CASSPGQGINYGYTF
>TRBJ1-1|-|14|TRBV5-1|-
TGCGCCAGCAGCTTAACCGAACTGAACACTGAAGCTTTCTTT
CASSLTELNTEAFF
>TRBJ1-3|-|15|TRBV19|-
TGTGCCAGTACCACCCCGGTGAGTGGCGGAAACACCATATATTTT
CASTTPVSGGNTIYF
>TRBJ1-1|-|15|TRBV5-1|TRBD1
TGCGCCAGCAGCTTGACCCTACAGGGGGCAGCTGAAGCTTTCTTT
CASSLTLQGAAEAFF